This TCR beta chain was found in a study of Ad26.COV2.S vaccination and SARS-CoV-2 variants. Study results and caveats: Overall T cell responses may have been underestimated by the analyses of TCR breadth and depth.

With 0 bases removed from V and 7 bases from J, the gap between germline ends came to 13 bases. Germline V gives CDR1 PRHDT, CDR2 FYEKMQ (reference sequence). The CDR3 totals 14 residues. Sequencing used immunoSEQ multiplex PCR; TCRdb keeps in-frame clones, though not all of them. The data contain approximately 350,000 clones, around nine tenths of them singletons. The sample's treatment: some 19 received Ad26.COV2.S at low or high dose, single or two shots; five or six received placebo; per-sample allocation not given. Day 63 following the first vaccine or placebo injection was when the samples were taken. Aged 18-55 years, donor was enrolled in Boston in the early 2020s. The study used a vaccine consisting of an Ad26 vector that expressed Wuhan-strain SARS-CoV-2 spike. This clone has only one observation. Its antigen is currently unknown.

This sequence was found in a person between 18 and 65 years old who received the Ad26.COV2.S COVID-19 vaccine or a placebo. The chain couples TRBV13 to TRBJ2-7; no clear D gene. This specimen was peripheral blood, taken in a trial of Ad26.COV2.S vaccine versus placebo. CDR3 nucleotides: TGTGCCAGCAGCTTAGGCCTAGACAACGGAGAGCAGTACTTC. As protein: CASSLGLDNGEQYF.